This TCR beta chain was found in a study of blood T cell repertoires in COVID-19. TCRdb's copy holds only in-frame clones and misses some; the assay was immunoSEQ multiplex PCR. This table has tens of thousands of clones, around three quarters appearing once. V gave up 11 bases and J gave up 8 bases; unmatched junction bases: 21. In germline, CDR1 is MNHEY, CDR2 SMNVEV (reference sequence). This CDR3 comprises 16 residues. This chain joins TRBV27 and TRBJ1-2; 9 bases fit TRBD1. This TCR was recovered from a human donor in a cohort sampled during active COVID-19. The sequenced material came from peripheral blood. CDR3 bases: TGTGCCGATAACAGGGGGCACCATTGCCTTCTATGGGGCTACACCTTC. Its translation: CADNRGHHCLLWGYTF.